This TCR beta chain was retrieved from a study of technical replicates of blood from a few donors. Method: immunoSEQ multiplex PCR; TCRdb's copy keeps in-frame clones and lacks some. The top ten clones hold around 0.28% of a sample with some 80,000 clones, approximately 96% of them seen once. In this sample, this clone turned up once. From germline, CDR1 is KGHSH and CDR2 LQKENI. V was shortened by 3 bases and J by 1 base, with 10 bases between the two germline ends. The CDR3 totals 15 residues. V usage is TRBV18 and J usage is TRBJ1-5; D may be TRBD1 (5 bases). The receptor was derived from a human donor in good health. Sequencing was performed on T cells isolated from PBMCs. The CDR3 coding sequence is TGTGCCAGCTCACCTTCAGACAGAAGCAATCAGCCCCAGCATTTT. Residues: CASSPSDRSNQPQHF.